The 7 T cell receptor beta chains below were found in one sample sequenced in a study of blood T cell repertoires in COVID-19. Libraries were prepared by immunoSEQ multiplex PCR; TCRdb keeps only in-frame clonotypes and omits some of them. The sample includes approximately 300,000 clones, more than 75% of them seen just once. Sequenced sample: PBMCs or T cells enriched from blood (not recorded which). The receptors originated from a man between 60 and 75 years old who had recovered from COVID-19.

The V call is TRBV3-1 (or the pseudogene TRBV3-2), the J call TRBJ1-1; perhaps TRBD1 as D (6 bases). V gave up 0 bases and J gave up 6 bases, with 8 bases separating them. CDR3 length equals 13 residues. Germline loops: CDR1 LGHDT, CDR2 YNNKEL (reference sequence). The CDR3 is CASSQEGAPEAFF. The DNA of the CDR3 is TGTGCCAGCAGCCAAGAGGGGGCCCCTGAAGCTTTCTTT.

V usage is TRBV11-2 and J usage is TRBJ1-6; D is perhaps TRBD1 (6 bases). The CDR3 runs to 16 residues. The germline CDR1 and CDR2 sequences are SGHAT and FQNNGV. Trimming left V 4 bases short and J 10 bases short, with 20 bases between. The CDR3 DNA is TGTGCCAGCAGCTCCTTCCAGTCCGGGACACCCTCACCCCTCCACTTT. This gives the protein CASSSFQSGTPSPLHF.

The gene calls are TRBV4-2 and TRBJ2-3; 12 positions match TRBD2. In germline, CDR1 is LGHNA, CDR2 YNFKEQ. V lost 1 base, J lost 5 bases, and 1 base stayed unmatched. This CDR3 has 15 amino acids. This CDR3 is CASSQASGRGDTQYF. For the CDR3, the DNA is TGTGCCAGCAGCCAAGCTAGCGGGAGGGGAGATACGCAGTATTTT.

The gene calls are TRBV10-3 and TRBJ1-1; 9 bases are a match to TRBD1. The CDR3 is made up of 13 amino acids. Germline CDR1 and CDR2: ENHRY and SYGVKD. V shed 4 bases, J shed 3 bases, and the junction held 0 bases outside the gene matches. The CDR3 DNA follows: TGTGCCATCAGTGGACAGGGGGACACTGAAGCTTTCTTT. As protein: CAISGQGDTEAFF.

This clone was counted a single time. The V and J genes are TRBV4-1 and TRBJ1-4; no clear D. V was clipped by 1 base and J by 4 bases, with 13 bases between them. The germline CDR1 and CDR2 sequences are MGHRA and YSYEKL. The CDR3 loop spans 16 amino acids. Here the CDR3 DNA reads TGCGCCAGCAGCCAAGTGATCGCGCCATTTAATGAAAAACTGTTTTTT. Its protein product is CASSQVIAPFNEKLFF.

J is TRBJ1-1 and V is TRBV10-2; D uncertain. This CDR3 is 13 amino acids long. Trimming shortened V by 11 bases and J by 1 base, and 14 bases separated the two germline ends. Germline loops: CDR1 WSHSY, CDR2 SAAADI. CDR3 coding DNA: TGCGCCGCAGCCCGCGGAGGGAACACTGAAGCTTTCTTT. Amino acid sequence: CAAARGGNTEAFF.

The chain couples TRBV10-2 to TRBJ2-7, with 9 bases lining up with TRBD2. V lost 8 bases to trimming and J lost 6 bases; unmatched junction nucleotides: 8. CDR3 length: 13 amino acids. Germline values: CDR1 WSHSY, CDR2 SAAADI. The CDR3 here is CASGLAGSREQYF. The CDR3 DNA is TGCGCCAGCGGGCTAGCGGGGTCCCGCGAGCAGTACTTC.